These 10 T cell receptor delta chains were sequenced from one sample in a study of human gamma delta and Vdelta1 T cells. No cognate antigen is known for these TCRs. TCRdb re-called the PCR reads with CATT. The sample carries around 6,000 delta-chain clones, around two fifths recorded once. Sequencing used Vdelta1 gamma-delta T cells from blood grown in culture (DOT cells). The receptor source for this set is a human donor in good health.

The table lists this clone with a few counts. The chain employs TRDV1 and TRDJ1; D is unclear. Germline-derived CDR1 and CDR2 are TSWWSYY and QGS. V shed 4 bases and J shed 2 bases, with 20 bases lying between them. The CDR3 spans 17 residues. The CDR3 DNA sequence: TGTGCTCTTGGGGGAGTTCCACCGTGGGTACATACCGATAAACTCATCTTT. As protein: CALGGVPPWVHTDKLIF.

This chain connects TRDV1 to TRDJ1, with TRDD3 identical over 9 bases. V was clipped by 4 bases and J by 0 bases; unmatched bases: 21. This CDR3 spans 21 amino acids. Germline assignment: CDR1 TSWWSYY and CDR2 QGS. CDR3: CALGGRSFVAGDTPYTDKLIF. The CDR3 nucleotides read TGTGCTCTTGGGGGACGCTCCTTTGTCGCTGGGGATACGCCGTACACCGATAAACTCATCTTT.

This clone was seen only a few times. This chain uses TRDV1 with TRDJ1; 11 bases are a match to TRDD3. Trimming removed 3 bases from V and 0 bases from J; junction bases left unmatched: 30. From germline, CDR1 is TSWWSYY and CDR2 QGS. The CDR3 has 25 residues. CDR3 nucleotides: TGTGCTCTTGGGGACCTTCCTCCCTATTCCTACGTGTCTGGGGGATACTTCCCCCACACCGATAAACTCATCTTT. Residues: CALGDLPPYSYVSGGYFPHTDKLIF.

The chain links TRDV1 to TRDJ1; possibly TRDD3 for D (7 bases). V was clipped by 7 bases and J by 3 bases, with 24 bases between them. In germline, CDR1 is TSWWSYY, CDR2 QGS. The CDR3 runs to 17 residues. DNA of the CDR3: TGTGCTCTTGTCCTACTCTGGGGGCCCCCACAGTCCGATAAACTCATCTTT. This gives the protein CALVLLWGPPQSDKLIF.

This clone was detected a few times. The chain recombines TRDV1 with TRDJ1, with 9 bases fitting TRDD3. Germline lookup yields CDR1 TSWWSYY and CDR2 QGS. The CDR3 sequence is 22 residues long. V trimming: 4 bases; J trimming: 5 bases; junction bases outside the gene matches: 29. The CDR3 loop is CALGARGDGAPWGDTCWDKLIF. The CDR3 DNA follows: TGTGCTCTTGGGGCACGAGGGGACGGGGCACCTTGGGGGGATACCTGTTGGGATAAACTCATCTTT.

This rearrangement joins TRDV1 to TRDJ1; 10 bases fit TRDD3. The CDR3 runs to 18 residues. Germline assignment: CDR1 TSWWSYY and CDR2 QGS. V lost 4 bases, J lost 3 bases, and 14 bases stayed unmatched. In DNA, the CDR3 is TGTGCTCTTGGGGGGGGGTTTTTGCTGGGGGATAAACCCGATAAACTCATCTTT. Its protein is CALGGGFLLGDKPDKLIF.

The chain joins TRDV1 to TRDJ3; 8 bases map to TRDD3. CDR1 and CDR2 from the germline V gene are TSWWSYY and QGS. The CDR3 is made up of 25 amino acids. The trim removed 0 bases at V and 0 bases at J, leaving 22 bases unmatched. The CDR3 protein is CALGELSHHPVLGAHFSWDTRQMFF. The CDR3 coding sequence is TGTGCTCTTGGGGAACTTTCACACCACCCAGTACTGGGGGCCCACTTCTCCTGGGACACCCGACAGATGTTTTTC.

This chain uses TRDV1 with TRDJ1; 8 positions match TRDD2. Germline V lookup: CDR1 TSWWSYY, CDR2 QGS. The length of the CDR3 is 20 residues. V was clipped by 6 bases and J by 0 bases; unmatched bases: 21. CDR3 residues: CALGCFLQRGIGRYTDKLIF. The CDR3 DNA sequence: TGTGCTCTTGGTTGCTTCCTACAGCGCGGGATAGGACGGTACACCGATAAACTCATCTTT.

This chain links TRDV1 with TRDJ1, with 10 bases lining up with TRDD3. Germline V gives CDR1 TSWWSYY, CDR2 QGS. The CDR3 spans 19 residues. The V gene end was trimmed by 2 bases and the J gene end by 0 bases; junction bases not matched to a gene: 12. The CDR3 bases are TGTGCTCTTGGGGAATGGCGCCGGGGGGATACGCGGGACACCGATAAACTCATCTTT. Translating gives CALGEWRRGDTRDTDKLIF.

This clone appeared a few times. The chain employs TRAV38-2/DV8 and TRDJ1, with TRDD3 identical over 9 bases. Germline V gene sequence: CDR1 TSESDYY, CDR2 QEAYKQQN. V shed 3 bases and J 2 bases; nucleotides not matched to a gene: 14. This CDR3 has 18 residues. DNA of the CDR3: TGTGCTTATAGGATTTCCTACCACTGGGGGACCGATACCGATAAACTCATCTTT. Its protein product is CAYRISYHWGTDTDKLIF.